Below are 27 T cell receptor beta chains sequenced from a single sample in a study of shared clonotypes between healthy human individuals. Clones were read by immunoSEQ multiplex PCR, and TCRdb kept only the in-frame ones, dropping some. The repertoire includes under 550,000 clones, 90% to 96% of them detected once, and less than 0.06% sits in the top ten. Sample: naive CD4+ T cells sorted from blood. Subset denoted: CD45RA+ positively selected. The origin of the receptors is a woman aged 25-40 years in good health.

The V call is TRBV2, the J call TRBJ2-3; D remains ambiguous. Germline assignment: CDR1 SNHLY and CDR2 FYNNEI. The CDR3 has 13 amino acids. Between the trimmed V and J ends, which lost 4 bases and 6 bases, there was a span of 11 bases. The CDR3 nucleotides are TGTGCCAGCAGTGGACTCTTGGGCGATACGCAGTATTTT. Its protein product is CASSGLLGDTQYF.

This chain connects TRBV9 to TRBJ2-3; D remains unclear. The CDR3 length is 12 residues. Germline lookup yields CDR1 SGDLS and CDR2 YYNGEE. The ends were cut back, 0 bases at V and 2 bases at J, with 1 base in the middle. The CDR3 protein is CASSVVTDTQYF. The CDR3 DNA reads TGTGCCAGCAGCGTAGTCACAGATACGCAGTATTTT.

In its sample, this clone was seen once. The chain links TRBV28 to TRBJ2-1; possible D gene TRBD1, 5 bases. CDR1 is MDHEN and CDR2 is SYDVKM in the germline V gene. The CDR3 consists of 12 residues. The V end was cut by 8 bases, the J end by 3 bases, with 8 bases between. The CDR3, as DNA: TGTGCCAGCTTCAGGGTCTACAATGAGCAGTTCTTC. It is translated as CASFRVYNEQFF.

The rearrangement links TRBV7-9 to TRBJ1-5; no firm D call. Trimming removed 5 bases from V and 0 bases from J, with 5 bases in between. The CDR3 is made up of 13 amino acids. From germline, CDR1 is SEHNR and CDR2 FQNEAQ (reference sequence). CDR3 nucleotide sequence: TGTGCCAGCAGCCAGTATAGCAATCAGCCCCAGCATTTT. Residues: CASSQYSNQPQHF. Combining the CDR3 with reference TRBV7-9 and TRBJ1-5 gives the whole variable domain DTGVSQNPRHKITKRGQNVTFRCDPISEHNRLYWYRQTLGQGPEFLTYFQNEAQLEKSRLLSDRFSAERPKGSFSTLEIQRTEQGDSAMYLCASSQYSNQPQHFGDGTRLSIL.

The rearrangement joins TRBV28 to TRBJ2-3, with 10 nucleotides matching TRBD2. V lost 1 base and J lost 4; bases outside the gene matches: 8. Germline V gene lookup returns CDR1 MDHEN and CDR2 SYDVKM. CDR3 length equals 17 residues. DNA of the CDR3: TGTGCCAGCAGTTTATCATCTAGCGGGAGTCAGGCAGATACGCAGTATTTT. This codes for CASSLSSSGSQADTQYF.

The rearrangement joins TRBV18 to TRBJ2-3; D might be TRBD1 (6 bases). Germline CDR1 and CDR2: KGHSH and LQKENI. The CDR3 loop spans 16 amino acids. Trimming cost V 6 bases and J 1 base, with 17 bases left between them. The CDR3 DNA reads as TGTGCCAGCTCCCCCTTAGGGGGAATGGGCACAGATACGCAGTATTTT. It is translated as CASSPLGGMGTDTQYF.

This chain links TRBV5-1 with TRBJ2-1, with D uncertain. The CDR3 runs to 12 residues. Between the trimmed V and J ends, which lost 4 bases and 6 bases, there was a span of 8 bases. Germline V gives CDR1 SGHRS, CDR2 YFSETQ. The chain's CDR3 is CASSGKINEQFF. CDR3 nucleotide sequence: TGCGCCAGCAGCGGGAAGATCAATGAGCAGTTCTTC. Combining the CDR3 with reference TRBV5-1 and TRBJ2-1 gives the whole variable domain KAGVTQTPRYLIKTRGQQVTLSCSPISGHRSVSWYQQTPGQGLQFLFEYFSETQRNKGNFPGRFSGRQFSNSRSEMNVSTLELGDSALYLCASSGKINEQFFGPGTRLTVL.

The chain joins TRBV4-1 to TRBJ2-1, with 12 bases aligning to TRBD2. Germline lookup yields CDR1 MGHRA and CDR2 YSYEKL. After removal of 4 bases from V and 9 bases from J, the junction contained 10 bases not matched to a gene. The CDR3 totals 16 residues. The CDR3 sequence is CASSRPTSGRSFEQFF. The CDR3 bases are TGCGCCAGCAGCCGCCCAACTAGCGGGAGGAGTTTTGAGCAGTTCTTC.

The chain carries TRBV27 and TRBJ2-5; the D gene is possibly TRBD2 (6 bases). TRBJ2-7 explains the end of the DNA better; the J call may be wrong. The CDR3 has 17 residues. Germline CDR1 and CDR2: MNHEY and SMNVEV (reference sequence). CDR3 nucleotides: TGTGCCAGCAGTCCCCGAGGTAGCGGATTCACCTCCTACGAGCAGTACTTC. Its protein is CASSPRGSGFTSYEQYF.

The chain uses TRBV6-5 and TRBJ1-2, with D possibly TRBD1 on 6 matching bases. The V end lost 4 bases, the J end lost 5 bases, and 14 bases lay between the germline ends. Germline-derived CDR1 and CDR2 are MNHEY and SVGAGI. CDR3 length: 14 amino acids. DNA of the CDR3: TGTGCCAGCAGTTTCATCGACAGGCTATATGGCTACACCTTC. It is translated as CASSFIDRLYGYTF.

The V call is TRBV5-1, the J call TRBJ1-1; possible D gene TRBD1, 6 bases. Trimming took off 2 bases at V and 3 bases at J, with 8 bases between the two ends. CDR3 length equals 13 residues. The V gene's germline CDR1 is SGHRS and CDR2 YFSETQ. CDR3 in DNA: TGCGCCAGCAGCTTTAGACAGGACACTGAAGCTTTCTTT. Its translation is CASSFRQDTEAFF. The variable domain in full, with the rest retrieved from reference TRBV5-1 and TRBJ1-1, is KAGVTQTPRYLIKTRGQQVTLSCSPISGHRSVSWYQQTPGQGLQFLFEYFSETQRNKGNFPGRFSGRQFSNSRSEMNVSTLELGDSALYLCASSFRQDTEAFFGQGTRLTVV.

V is TRBV10-1 and J is TRBJ1-1; 10 positions match TRBD1. The CDR3 contains 15 residues. The ends lost 5 bases at V and 0 bases at J; junction bases unmatched: 3. The germline V gene has CDR1 WNHNN and CDR2 SYGVQD (reference sequence). This CDR3 reads CASSSGTGVNTEAFF. CDR3 DNA: TGCGCCAGCAGTTCCGGGACAGGGGTGAACACTGAAGCTTTCTTT.

The chain employs TRBV5-4 and TRBJ2-3, with a possible D match to TRBD2 (6 bases). Germline V gene data show CDR1 as SGHNT and CDR2 as YYREEE (reference sequence). Trimming removed 4 bases from V and 2 bases from J, with 14 bases in between. The CDR3 runs 15 residues. CDR3 amino acids: CASSPRGSATDTQYF. CDR3 coding DNA: TGTGCCAGCAGCCCACGGGGGTCCGCCACAGATACGCAGTATTTT.

The chain couples TRBV21-1 to TRBJ1-2; the D call TRBD1 from the table was never checked on the DNA. TRBV21-1 has pseudogene status. This CDR3 comprises 16 residues. Written as DNA, the CDR3 is TGTGCCAGCAGCAAAGTGTCAACAGCTGCTAACTATGGCTACACCTTC. Amino acids: CASSKVSTAANYGYTF.

The chain carries TRBV6-5 and TRBJ1-3, with D uncertain. Germline CDR1 and CDR2: MNHEY and SVGAGI. The CDR3 sequence is 16 residues long. The ends were cut back, 0 bases at V and 1 base at J, with 10 bases in the middle. CDR3 region: CASSYSSTRSGNTIYF. CDR3 in DNA: TGTGCCAGCAGTTACTCCTCTACACGGTCTGGAAACACCATATATTTT.

This chain connects TRBV18 to TRBJ1-1; tentative D call: TRBD1 (5 bases). Germline V CDR1 and CDR2: KGHSH, LQKENI. V lost 6 bases, J lost 3 bases, and 11 bases lay in between. This CDR3 is built from 13 residues. The CDR3 sequence is CASSGTRDTEAFF. DNA for the CDR3: TGTGCCAGCTCGGGGACGCGGGACACTGAAGCTTTCTTT.

This sequence joins TRBV19 and TRBJ2-7; D is uncertain. Germline-derived CDR1 and CDR2 are LNHDA and SQIVND (reference sequence). Trimming left V 3 bases short and J 3 bases short, with 9 bases between. The CDR3 covers 13 residues. The CDR3 spells CASSIGSRYEQYF. The CDR3 coding sequence is TGTGCCAGTAGTATTGGCAGCCGCTACGAGCAGTACTTC.

The chain combines TRBV5-5 with TRBJ2-1; 8 nucleotides agree with TRBD2. CDR1 SGHKS and CDR2 YYEKEE come from the germline V gene (reference sequence). This CDR3 comprises 13 residues. Trimming removed 6 bases from V and 7 bases from J; junction bases left unmatched: 6. The CDR3 region is CASNLAGRNEQFF. The CDR3 DNA sequence: TGTGCCAGCAACTTAGCGGGAAGGAATGAGCAGTTCTTC.

CDR3 region: CASSYGISGGPYEQYF. The CDR3 region has the DNA TGTGCCAGCAGTTACGGGATTAGCGGGGGCCCGTACGAGCAGTACTTC. This chain links TRBV6-5 with TRBJ2-5; 9 bases align to TRBD2. The J call may be wrong; the DNA end is better matched by TRBJ2-7. Germline assignment: CDR1 MNHEY and CDR2 SVGAGI. The CDR3 sequence is 16 residues long.

This chain connects TRBV2 to TRBJ2-1, with 7 bases identical to TRBD1. Germline CDR1 reads SNHLY; CDR2 reads FYNNEI. The J segment lost 8 bases and the V segment lost 5 bases, leaving 3 bases of the junction unmatched. The CDR3 consists of 12 residues. In DNA form, the CDR3 reads TGTGCCAGCAGTACCGACAGGGATGAGCAGTTCTTC. Translation gives CASSTDRDEQFF.

The V gene is TRBV30, the J gene TRBJ1-1; tentative D call: TRBD1 (5 bases). V lost 0 bases to trimming and J lost 4 bases, with 6 bases between them. This CDR3 has 12 amino acids. Looked up from germline, CDR1 is GTSNPN and CDR2 is SVGIG (reference sequence). For the CDR3, the DNA is TGTGCCTGGAGTGTTGGGGGCACTGAAGCTTTCTTT. Its translation: CAWSVGGTEAFF.

The chain couples TRBV5-4 to TRBJ2-7, with 10 bases identical to TRBD2. The length of the CDR3 is 19 residues. Germline V gene data show CDR1 as SGHNT and CDR2 as YYREEE (reference sequence). The J segment lost 6 bases and the V segment lost 2 bases, leaving 20 bases of the junction unmatched. The CDR3 is CASSFIAGWKREGPVEQYF. In nucleotides, the CDR3 is TGTGCCAGCAGCTTCATTGCCGGATGGAAGCGGGAGGGCCCGGTCGAGCAGTACTTC. Full variable domain (remainder filled in from reference TRBV5-4 and TRBJ2-7): ETGVTQSPTHLIKTRGQQVTLRCSSQSGHNTVSWYQQALGQGPQFIFQYYREEENGRGNFPPRFSGLQFPNYSSELNVNALELDDSALYLCASSFIAGWKREGPVEQYFGPGTRLTVT.

The chain uses TRBV10-3 and TRBJ2-3; D not resolved. Germline V gives CDR1 ENHRY, CDR2 SYGVKD. CDR3 length: 12 amino acids. V lost 7 bases and J lost 3, with 8 bases in between. The CDR3 spells CAIKGSTDTQYF. CDR3 bases: TGTGCCATCAAGGGTTCGACAGATACGCAGTATTTT.

V and J are TRBV5-1 and TRBJ2-3; 13 nucleotides agree with TRBD2. With V trimmed by 3 bases and J by 4 bases, 5 bases remained unmatched. The CDR3 loop spans 16 amino acids. Germline CDR1 reads SGHRS; CDR2 reads YFSETQ. CDR3 sequence (DNA): TGCGCCAGCAGCTGGGGACTAGCGGGAATTTCAGATACGCAGTATTTT. This encodes CASSWGLAGISDTQYF.

The chain carries TRBV10-3 and TRBJ2-3; 10 nucleotides align to TRBD1. The trim removed 4 bases at V and 4 bases at J, leaving 11 bases unmatched. The CDR3 extends over 17 amino acids. Germline V gene sequence: CDR1 ENHRY, CDR2 SYGVKD. CDR3: CAISAYAGTGVPDTQYF. CDR3 sequence (DNA): TGTGCCATCAGTGCATACGCCGGGACAGGGGTCCCAGATACGCAGTATTTT.

Turning to this clone: Within the sample, other DNA sequences also encode this same CDR3. The V call is TRBV28, the J call TRBJ1-2; no firm D call. Trimming stripped 4 bases from V and 0 bases from J, with 3 bases between. CDR1 and CDR2 (germline): MDHEN, SYDVKM. This CDR3 is 12 amino acids long. The CDR3 DNA follows: TGTGCCAGCAGTTCCTCTAACTATGGCTACACCTTC. This gives the protein CASSSSNYGYTF.

The rearrangement links TRBV7-6 to TRBJ2-3; D call uncertain. The V and J ends lost 6 bases and 2 bases respectively, with 3 bases between them. Germline CDR1 reads SGHVS; CDR2 reads FNYEAQ. The CDR3 spans 11 residues. CDR3 loop: CASRNTDTQYF. The CDR3 bases are TGTGCCAGCAGAAACACAGATACGCAGTATTTT.